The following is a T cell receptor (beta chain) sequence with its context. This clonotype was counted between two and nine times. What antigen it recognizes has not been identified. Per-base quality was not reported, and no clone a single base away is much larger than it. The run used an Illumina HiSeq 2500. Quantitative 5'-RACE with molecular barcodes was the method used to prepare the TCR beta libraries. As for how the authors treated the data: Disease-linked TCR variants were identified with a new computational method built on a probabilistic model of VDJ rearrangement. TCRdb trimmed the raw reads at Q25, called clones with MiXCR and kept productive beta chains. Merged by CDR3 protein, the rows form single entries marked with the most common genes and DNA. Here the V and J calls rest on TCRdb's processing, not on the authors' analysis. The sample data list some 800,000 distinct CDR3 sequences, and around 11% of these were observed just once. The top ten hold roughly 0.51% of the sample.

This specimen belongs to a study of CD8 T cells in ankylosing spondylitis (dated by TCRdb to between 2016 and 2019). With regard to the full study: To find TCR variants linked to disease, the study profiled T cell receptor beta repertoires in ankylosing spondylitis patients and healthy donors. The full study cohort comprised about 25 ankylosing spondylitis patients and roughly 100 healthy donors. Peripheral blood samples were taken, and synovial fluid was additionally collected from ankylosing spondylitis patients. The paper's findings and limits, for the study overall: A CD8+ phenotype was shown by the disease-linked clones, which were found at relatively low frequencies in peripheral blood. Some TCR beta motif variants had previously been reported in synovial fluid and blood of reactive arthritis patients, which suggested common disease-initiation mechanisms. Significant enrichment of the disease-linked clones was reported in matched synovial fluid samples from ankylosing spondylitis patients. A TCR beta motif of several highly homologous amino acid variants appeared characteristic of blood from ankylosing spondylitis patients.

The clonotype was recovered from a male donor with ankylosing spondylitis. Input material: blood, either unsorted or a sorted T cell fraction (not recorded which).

The nucleotides read TGTGCCACCGCCCCGGGGAATTATAATTCACCCCTCCACTTT. Its translation is CATAPGNYNSPLHF. The rearranged segments are TRBV6-1 and TRBJ1-6; no D gene is confidently identified. CDR1 MNHNS and CDR2 SASEGT are derived from the germline V gene. The CDR3 contains 14 residues, cysteine and phenylalanine counted. The kept DNA is CDR3 alone, 42 bases in frame from the first base. V loses 10 bases of germline sequence and J loses 4 bases, and the interval between the two ends is 14 bases.